This T cell receptor (beta chain) was sequenced in a study of T cell changes during pregnancy in multiple sclerosis. The trim removed 2 bases at V and 2 bases at J, leaving 7 bases unmatched. The CDR3 has 15 amino acids. From germline, CDR1 is SGHRS and CDR2 YFSETQ. Profiling relied on immunoSEQ multiplex PCR, and the TCRdb table lists in-frame clones only, not all of them. In the table there are some 29,000 clones, 90% to 95% of which are singletons. The chain recombines TRBV5-1 with TRBJ2-7; 7 nucleotides match TRBD1. The source material was CD8+ T cells from peripheral blood mononuclear cells, sampled in the second trimester of pregnancy. The clonotype was recovered from a female donor in good health, enrolled as a control in a pregnancy study. CDR3 protein: CASSLGQVRPYEQYF. CDR3 nucleotides: TGCGCCAGCAGCTTAGGACAGGTACGACCCTACGAGCAGTACTTC.